This record looks at one TCR beta chain sequence and its context. The PCR had 60 Vbeta and 13 Jbeta primers. Produced via immunoSEQ multiplex PCR; TCRdb's table is partial and in-frame only. Altogether 110,000 or so clones are present, 70% to 85% being singletons, with the ten largest covering nearly 2.5%. Participants comprised healthy donors of bone marrow. This record comes from a study of cytomegalovirus exposure and HLA in healthy donors. From germline, CDR1 is LNHDA and CDR2 SQIVND (reference sequence). V lost 1 base, J lost 11 bases, and 9 bases lay in between. The CDR3 runs 12 residues. The sequence was obtained from a young woman in good health and CMV-seronegative. The rearrangement joins TRBV19 to TRBJ2-1, with D maybe TRBD2 (6 bases). Sequences were obtained from PBMCs. The CDR3 region has the DNA TGTGCCAGTAGTATAGGGGACTTCCAGCAGTTCTTC. Its protein is CASSIGDFQQFF.